The clone carrying this T cell receptor (beta chain) has just a few counts. The antigen is not known. This sample stems from a study of T-cell reconstitution after alpha-beta-depleted transplantation in children. Overall study results and limits: Roughly two months post-transplant, alpha-beta T cells reportedly originated from several hundred graft clones that had expanded. T-cell numbers and diversity one year post-transplant derived largely from freshly generated T cells. It was surviving recipient T cells and thymic progenitors that gave some patients high TCRbeta diversity at day 60.

The CDR3 is 15 residues long. The J segment lost 5 bases and the V segment lost 5 bases, leaving 11 bases of the junction unmatched. Researchers prepared the TCRbeta library using unique molecular identifiers, the study reports. TCRdb used MiXCR to reprocess the PCR reads, holding one entry per CDR3 protein. Of fewer than 450,000 distinct CDR3 sequences in the sample, about a sixth were seen once. The receptor was derived from a male patient aged 2 to 10 who had a stem cell transplant for acute lymphoblastic leukemia, so the T cells may come from the graft donor. The chain combines TRBV12-3 or TRBV12-4 with TRBJ1-2, with 7 bases matching TRBD1. Sequences were derived from PBMCs, mostly from graft donor cells, sampled 360 days after TCRalphabeta/CD19-depleted stem cell transplant. The CDR3 protein is CASSPTGEVLYGYTF. Written as DNA, the CDR3 is TGTGCCAGCAGTCCCACAGGGGAGGTTCTATATGGCTACACCTTC.